The 27 T cell receptor beta chains listed next were all sequenced from one sample in a study of graft-versus-host responses after intestinal transplantation. TCRdb's copy holds only in-frame clones and misses some; the assay was immunoSEQ multiplex PCR. The table includes approximately 80,000 clones, about 89% detected once. No antigen has been assigned to these receptors. The source was unstimulated CD4+ T cells sorted from spleen or lymph node cells, collected before intestinal transplant. All receptors come from a human donor who received an intestinal transplant.

The CDR3 sequence is CASSLGGPTGTSGKETQYF. CDR3 bases: TGTGCCAGCAGCTTGGGAGGGCCTACCGGGACTAGCGGGAAAGAGACCCAGTACTTC. The chain uses TRBV5-4 and TRBJ2-5, with 13 bases aligning to TRBD2. This CDR3 region has 19 residues. Germline CDR1 reads SGHNT; CDR2 reads YYREEE (reference sequence). Trimming took 0 bases from V and 3 from J; bases not matched to a gene: 11.

The rearrangement joins TRBV27 to TRBJ1-1; D remains ambiguous. V lost 2 bases and J lost 5, with 12 bases in between. This CDR3 has 14 residues. Germline values: CDR1 MNHEY, CDR2 SMNVEV (reference sequence). Here the CDR3 reads CASSLAPRGTEAFF. The CDR3 bases are TGTGCCAGCAGTTTAGCCCCGAGAGGGACTGAAGCTTTCTTT.

The chain joins TRBV1 to TRBJ2-5; the table's D call, TRBD2, was not checked against the DNA. TRBV1 has pseudogene status. The CDR3 is 15 amino acids. The CDR3 DNA follows: TGCACCAGCTCCTTGGCTAGCGGGATTCAAGAGACCCAGTACTTC. Protein product: CTSSLASGIQETQYF.

V gene TRBV29-1 combines with J gene TRBJ2-3; 7 nucleotides match TRBD1. Germline V lookup: CDR1 SQVTM, CDR2 ANQGSEA. The CDR3 has 17 amino acids. Trimming removed 0 bases from V and 6 bases from J; junction bases left unmatched: 15. The CDR3 sequence: CSVEELHLGGAQDTQYF. CDR3 in DNA: TGCAGCGTTGAAGAGCTTCACCTAGGGGGCGCGCAGGATACGCAGTATTTT.

This chain connects TRBV4-1 to TRBJ2-3; 7 bases align to TRBD1. This CDR3 is built from 17 residues. V was clipped by 2 bases and J by 4 bases; unmatched bases: 12. The germline gives CDR1 MGHRA, CDR2 YSYEKL. CDR3 DNA: TGCGCCAGCAGCCAACACCTCGACAGGGCAAATCCAGATACGCAGTATTTT. Protein: CASSQHLDRANPDTQYF.

J is TRBJ2-3 and V is TRBV7-2; maybe TRBD2 (6 bases). This CDR3 region has 13 residues. The V gene's germline CDR1 is SGHTA and CDR2 FQGNSA. The germline V and J ends were trimmed by 1 base and 10 bases, with 12 bases remaining between them. The CDR3 region is CASSLGRERPQYF. CDR3 bases: TGTGCCAGCAGCTTAGGTCGGGAGAGGCCGCAGTATTTT.

The chain couples TRBV6-1 to TRBJ1-5; the D gene is possibly TRBD1 (6 bases). The CDR3 spans 15 residues. Germline loops: CDR1 MNHNS, CDR2 SASEGT. V lost 6 bases and J lost 1, with 13 bases in between. The CDR3 DNA sequence: TGTGCCAGCAGCCCATCTAGGGGGAGCAATCAGCCCCAGCATTTT. Translated: CASSPSRGSNQPQHF.

The chain recombines TRBV5-1 with TRBJ2-7; 8 bases fit TRBD2. Trimming removed 4 bases from V and 6 bases from J; junction bases left unmatched: 15. The CDR3 extends over 16 amino acids. Germline V gives CDR1 SGHRS, CDR2 YFSETQ. CDR3 amino acids: CASSPREGRWGLEQYF. The DNA for the CDR3 is TGCGCCAGCAGCCCCCGGGAGGGACGGTGGGGTCTCGAGCAGTACTTC.

Written as DNA, the CDR3 is TGCGCCGGTCCTCAGGGTCCCAATCAGCCCCAGCATTTT. Translated, it gives CAGPQGPNQPQHF. The V gene is TRBV10-1, the J gene TRBJ1-5; maybe TRBD1 (5 bases). Germline loops: CDR1 WNHNN, CDR2 SYGVQD (reference sequence). Trimming took off 11 bases at V and 3 bases at J, with 14 bases between the two ends. The CDR3 is 13 amino acids.

V and J are TRBV28 and TRBJ1-3, with 8 bases matching TRBD1. The J segment lost 4 bases and the V segment lost 6 bases, leaving 8 bases of the junction unmatched. Germline CDR1 and CDR2: MDHEN and SYDVKM. The CDR3 contains 15 residues. The CDR3 region is CASSPSQGEGNTIYF. The CDR3 DNA reads TGTGCCAGCAGCCCTTCACAGGGGGAGGGAAACACCATATATTTT.

As concerns this clone: At one end, the junction sequence differs from germline, possibly due to a read error. This chain joins TRBV7-7 and TRBJ2-2, with 12 nucleotides matching TRBD1. CDR3 length: 16 residues. Germline-derived CDR1 and CDR2 are SSHAT and FNYEAQ (reference sequence). The CDR3 bases are TGTGCTAGCAGCCCTGGGACAGGGGGCGCAGGCGGGGAGCTGTTTTTT. Protein sequence: CASSPGTGGAGGELFF.

The table lists this clone with a few counts. The chain joins TRBV6-5 to TRBJ1-6, with TRBD1 matching 7 bases. Per germline, CDR1 MNHEY and CDR2 SVGAGI. The J segment lost 7 bases and the V segment lost 10 bases, leaving 4 bases of the junction unmatched. The CDR3 length is 12 residues. DNA for the CDR3: TGTGCCACGAAGACAGGGAATTCACCCCTCCACTTT. Translation: CATKTGNSPLHF.

The gene calls are TRBV27 and TRBJ2-5, with 9 nucleotides matching TRBD1. The tail of the sequence fits TRBJ2-7 better, so the J call may be wrong. CDR3 size: 15 residues. Germline loops: CDR1 MNHEY, CDR2 SMNVEV (reference sequence). As DNA, the CDR3 is TGTGCCAGCAGTTCGGGACAGGGTTGGTCCTACGAGCAGTACTTC. Translating gives CASSSGQGWSYEQYF.

The gene calls are TRBV5-6 and TRBJ1-3; D is perhaps TRBD1 (5 bases). Trimming stripped 3 bases from V and 0 bases from J, with 13 bases between. The germline gives CDR1 SGHDT, CDR2 YYEEEE. The CDR3 is made up of 16 amino acids. The CDR3 coding sequence is TGTGCCAGCAGCTCTTTGCGGGGCTCCTCTGGAAACACCATATATTTT. As protein: CASSSLRGSSGNTIYF.

The V gene is TRBV10-2, the J gene TRBJ1-5, with 8 bases lining up with TRBD1. Unmatched junction bases numbered 5, after V lost 9 bases and J lost 4 bases. The germline gives CDR1 WSHSY, CDR2 SAAADI. The CDR3 spans 13 residues. The CDR3 loop reads CASSGQANQPQHF. The CDR3 nucleotides are TGCGCCAGTTCGGGACAGGCTAATCAGCCCCAGCATTTT.

In its sample, this clone was seen once. J is TRBJ2-7 and V is TRBV11-2; TRBD1 is a possible D gene (5 bases). The CDR3 contains 14 residues. Germline values: CDR1 SGHAT, CDR2 FQNNGV. The V and J ends lost 2 bases and 0 bases respectively, with 8 bases between them. CDR3 nucleotides: TGTGCCAGCAGCTTAATTGACAGCTCCTACGAGCAGTACTTC. Translating it yields CASSLIDSSYEQYF.

V and J are TRBV9 and TRBJ1-3; D might be TRBD1 (5 bases). With 5 bases removed from V and 4 bases from J, the gap between germline ends came to 7 bases. Germline V gene lookup returns CDR1 SGDLS and CDR2 YYNGEE. CDR3 length equals 12 residues. CDR3 sequence (DNA): TGTGCCAGCAGGGGACTCGGAAACACCATATATTTT. Amino acids: CASRGLGNTIYF.

This chain joins TRBV10-2 and TRBJ2-7; possible D gene TRBD1, 6 bases. The V end lost 2 bases, the J end lost 4 bases, and 12 bases lay between the germline ends. There are 14 residues in the CDR3. The germline gives CDR1 WSHSY, CDR2 SAAADI. In DNA form, the CDR3 reads TGCGCCAGCAGTGAGACAGGGAAAGAGTACGAGCAGTACTTC. This gives the protein CASSETGKEYEQYF.

Notes on this clone: The sample has other DNA sequences that encode this CDR3 too. V and J are TRBV6-1 and TRBJ1-5; 9 positions match TRBD1. The CDR3 is 14 residues long. Germline lookup yields CDR1 MNHNS and CDR2 SASEGT. V lost 6 bases to trimming and J lost 6 bases; unmatched junction nucleotides: 6. The CDR3 bases are TGTGCCAGCAGCCCTACAGGGGGCGGTCAGCCCCAGCATTTT. Amino acids: CASSPTGGGQPQHF.

The chain combines TRBV11-2 with TRBJ2-7, with D possibly matching TRBD1 (6 bases). Per germline, CDR1 SGHAT and CDR2 FQNNGV. The CDR3 totals 15 residues. V was clipped by 1 base and J by 4 bases, with 14 bases between them. In DNA, the CDR3 is TGTGCCAGCAGCTTAGTTTCCGGCAGGGGTTACGAGCAGTACTTC. It translates to CASSLVSGRGYEQYF.

The chain recombines TRBV4-2 with TRBJ2-2; 11 bases match TRBD1. This CDR3 comprises 17 residues. V was clipped by 3 bases and J by 4 bases; unmatched bases: 7. Germline CDR1 reads LGHNA; CDR2 reads YNFKEQ. CDR3 bases: TGTGCCAGCAGCCATAGGGGACAGGGGGTTCCCACCGGGGAGCTGTTTTTT. This sequence encodes CASSHRGQGVPTGELFF.

This clone was recorded only once. The CDR3 region has the DNA TGTGCCAGTAGTATTGGTACAGGTGGGGTTCAAGAGACCCAGTACTTC. Translating it yields CASSIGTGGVQETQYF. The rearrangement links TRBV19 to TRBJ2-5; perhaps TRBD1 as D (5 bases). The CDR3 contains 16 residues. In germline, CDR1 is LNHDA, CDR2 SQIVND (reference sequence). Trimming took 3 bases from V and 2 from J, leaving 16 bases between them.

The genes are TRBV7-9 and TRBJ2-1, with 10 positions matching TRBD2. Trimming took 3 bases from V and 9 from J; bases not matched to a gene: 11. Germline values: CDR1 SEHNR, CDR2 FQNEAQ (reference sequence). The CDR3 consists of 16 residues. The CDR3 DNA follows: TGTGCCAGCAGCTTGACGGGGGGGACTAGCGCGGGTGAGCAGTTCTTC. Its protein product is CASSLTGGTSAGEQFF.

A single count supports this clone. The junction and the germline gene differ at one end; a read error may be behind it. The chain uses TRBV5-6 and TRBJ2-7; 12 bases are shared with TRBD1. This CDR3 comprises 13 residues. Germline V gene lookup returns CDR1 SGHDT and CDR2 YYEEEE. The CDR3 region is CASSLGIRDRGHF. The CDR3 region has the DNA TGTGCCAGCAGCTTGGGAATCCGGGACAGGGGGCACTTC.

The chain carries TRBV7-2 and TRBJ2-7, with a tentative D call TRBD2 (7 bases). V lost 1 base and J 4 bases, leaving 23 bases between the germline ends. Germline lookup yields CDR1 SGHTA and CDR2 FQGNSA. This CDR3 has 18 residues. As DNA, the CDR3 is TGTGCCAGCAGCTTAGTCTCGGGGGCGGCTAGCGGCAAATACGAGCAGTACTTC. The encoded protein is CASSLVSGAASGKYEQYF.

The chain has TRBV18 and TRBJ2-3; no clear D. The CDR3 consists of 15 residues. V was shortened by 5 bases and J by 1 base, with 13 bases between the two germline ends. Germline CDR1 KGHSH, CDR2 LQKENI. The CDR3 reads CASSFQVPGTDTQYF. DNA for the CDR3: TGTGCCAGCTCATTCCAGGTCCCCGGCACAGATACGCAGTATTTT.

The J gene is TRBJ2-7, the V gene TRBV7-9; 9 bases match TRBD1. The CDR3 totals 17 residues. Unmatched junction bases numbered 15, after V lost 4 bases and J lost 5 bases. Germline V gene sequence: CDR1 SEHNR, CDR2 FQNEAQ (reference sequence). The CDR3 bases are TGTGCCAGCAGCTCAGAGGCCCCCGGGACAGGGTTCCACGAGCAGTACTTC. Translation gives CASSSEAPGTGFHEQYF. The whole variable domain, remainder taken from reference TRBV7-9 and TRBJ2-7, is DTGVSQNPRHKITKRGQNVTFRCDPISEHNRLYWYRQTLGQGPEFLTYFQNEAQLEKSRLLSDRFSAERPKGSFSTLEIQRTEQGDSAMYLCASSSEAPGTGFHEQYFGPGTRLTVT.